This TCR beta chain was observed in a study of beta chain features in type 1 diabetes. Overall study findings and caveats: All four CD4+ subsets of Type 1 diabetes patients contained TCRB CDR3s that were moderately but significantly shorter.

This CDR3 contains 11 residues. Trimming left V 5 bases short and J 6 bases short, with 5 bases between. CDR1 and CDR2 (germline): SEHNR, FQNEAQ (reference sequence). In regard to this clone: Its matching antigen is unknown.

Expressed TCRB transcripts were sequenced because the entire RNA isolate underwent reverse transcription. Produced via immunoSEQ multiplex PCR; TCRdb's table is partial and in-frame only. The sample shows 200,000 to 300,000 clones, approximately 20% of them seen only once. This chain links TRBV7-9 with TRBJ2-1; the D is unclear. The clonotype was recovered from a middle-aged woman with type 1 diabetes. The specimen sequenced was naive CD4+ T cells from blood. As DNA, the CDR3 is TGTGCCAGCAGCCCAGTCAATGAGCAGTTCTTC. Translating gives CASSPVNEQFF.